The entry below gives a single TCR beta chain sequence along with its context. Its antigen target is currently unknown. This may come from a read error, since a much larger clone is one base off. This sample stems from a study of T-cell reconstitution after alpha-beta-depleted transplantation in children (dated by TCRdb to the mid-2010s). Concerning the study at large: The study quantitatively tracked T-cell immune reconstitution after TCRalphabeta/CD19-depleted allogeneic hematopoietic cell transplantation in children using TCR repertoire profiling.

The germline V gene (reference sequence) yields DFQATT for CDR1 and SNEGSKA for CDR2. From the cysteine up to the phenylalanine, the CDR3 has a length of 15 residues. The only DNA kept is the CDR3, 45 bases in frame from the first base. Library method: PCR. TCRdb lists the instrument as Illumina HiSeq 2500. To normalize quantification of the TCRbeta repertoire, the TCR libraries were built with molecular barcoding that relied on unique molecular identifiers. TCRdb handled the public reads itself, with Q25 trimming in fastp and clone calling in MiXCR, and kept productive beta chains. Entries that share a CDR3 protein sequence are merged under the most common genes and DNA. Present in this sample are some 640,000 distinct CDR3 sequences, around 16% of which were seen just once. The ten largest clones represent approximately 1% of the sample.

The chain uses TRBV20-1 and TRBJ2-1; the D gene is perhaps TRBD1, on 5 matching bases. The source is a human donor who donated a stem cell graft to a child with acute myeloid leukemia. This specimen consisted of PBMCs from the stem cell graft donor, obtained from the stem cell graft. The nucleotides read TGCAGTGCCCGGCTTGGGGCCAGCTCCTGCAATGAGCAGTTCTTC. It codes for CSARLGASSCNEQFF.